This T cell receptor (beta chain) came from a study of cytomegalovirus exposure and HLA in healthy donors. Study details: Unique TCRs from HLA-typed donors, 70 million to 85 million of them, were held in an early data release.

Germline CDR1 is ENHRY and CDR2 is SYGVKD. The CDR3 is 15 amino acids. V gave up 2 bases and J gave up 7 bases, with 15 bases separating them. General study results and limits: Rarity marked most TCR sequences, yet some public TCRs occurred in many donors.

The study ran its PCR with 60 Vbeta and 13 Jbeta primers. Assay: immunoSEQ multiplex PCR; the TCRdb copy retains only in-frame clones and omits some. Of 95,000 to 100,000 clones in the sample, approximately 71% are singletons; the top ten hold 7.5% to 9%. The table lists this clone with a few counts. Its specificity is unknown. Nominal health characterized the donors when sampled, though unrecorded immune exposures were likely. The receptor was derived from a female donor in good health and CMV-seronegative. The J gene is TRBJ1-5, the V gene TRBV10-3; D ambiguous. The sample was PBMCs. The CDR3 DNA is TGTGCCATCAGTGAGGACCCAGCAGGTGGCCAGCCCCAGCATTTT. Amino acids: CAISEDPAGGQPQHF.